This T cell receptor (beta chain) was documented in a study of Ad26.COV2.S vaccination and SARS-CoV-2 variants. Turning to the study itself: Participants got Ad26.COV2.S intramuscularly, once or twice 56 days apart. Regarding the study as a whole: Vaccinees displayed broader spike-specific TCR repertoires than placebo recipients. Using TCR breadth and depth analyses may have led to underestimated total T cell responses. Vaccine recipients and placebo recipients showed similar non-spike TCR breadth.

The assay was immunoSEQ multiplex PCR, and TCRdb's table has in-frame clones only and misses some. The profile shows 200,000 to 300,000 clones, more than 75% of them singletons. As for treatment: around 19 received Ad26.COV2.S at low or high dose, single or two shots; 5 received placebo; per-sample allocation not given. Samples analyzed were those drawn on day 63 after the first vaccine or placebo injection. The sample holds one count of this clone. Its antigen is currently unknown. The trim removed 2 bases at V and 5 bases at J, leaving 2 bases unmatched. The CDR3 contains 15 residues. Per germline, CDR1 MDHEN and CDR2 SYDVKM.

Sequenced material: peripheral blood, taken in a trial of Ad26.COV2.S vaccine versus placebo. The source of this sequence is a person between 18 and 65 years old who received the Ad26.COV2.S COVID-19 vaccine or a placebo. V and J are TRBV28 and TRBJ1-6; 8 bases are a match to TRBD1. CDR3 sequence reads: CASSLTGGNNSPLHF. For the CDR3, the DNA is TGTGCCAGCAGTTTAACAGGGGGAAATAATTCACCCCTCCACTTT.